This T cell receptor (beta chain) was recovered during a study of T-cell memory formation after mild COVID-19. General study points: Pre-infection memory carried some responding clones, suggesting that cross-reactive memory joined. Contracting clones, day 15 to 85, had balanced CD4/CD8, and later expanders favored CD4+.

A single record per CDR3 protein comes from TCRdb applying MiXCR to the 5' RACE reads. The top ten hold about 21% of the sample, which has approximately 340,000 distinct CDR3 sequences, 10% to 15% seen once. This CDR3 has 15 residues. Trimming removed 0 bases from V and 10 bases from J, with 21 bases in between. CDR1 and CDR2 from the germline V gene are DFQATT and SNEGSKA (reference sequence). About this clonotype itself: Its antigen is undetermined.

This receptor was identified in a man between 18 and 29 years old who had mild COVID-19 (a few samples of this study predate the infection). Cell type and time point are not known. The source material was PBMCs or a T cell subset sorted from them (not recorded which). V and J are TRBV20-1 and TRBJ1-1, with D perhaps matching TRBD1 (6 bases). The CDR3 nucleotides read TGCAGTGCTAGAGATCGGGTTAGGGGGAACTCTGGAGCTTTCTTT. Its translation is CSARDRVRGNSGAFF.